Given below is one T cell receptor beta chain in context. This sample was taken from a study of T cells after yellow fever vaccination. As for the study in general: It was SMART-Seq v4 Ultra Low Input that prepared the fractions with low cell numbers.

The CDR3 loop spans 14 amino acids. Germline V gene sequence: CDR1 ENHRY, CDR2 SYGVKD. V was shortened by 3 bases and J by 4 bases, with 12 bases between the two germline ends. As TCR cDNA was made by 5'RACE template switching, a universal primer site and UMIs were added. TCRdb called the 5' RACE reads again in MiXCR, with one record for every CDR3 protein. In the table there are about 220,000 distinct CDR3 sequences, 3% to 3.5% of which are singletons. This chain links TRBV10-3 with TRBJ1-1; D remains unclear. The receptor's source is a man younger than 35 who received the YFV17D yellow fever vaccine. The material sequenced was CD4+ T cells sorted from PBMCs, taken 10 days after the yellow fever booster vaccination. CDR3 loop: CAISESEGSTEAFF. The CDR3 DNA is TGTGCCATCAGTGAAAGTGAAGGGAGCACTGAAGCTTTCTTT.